This TCR beta chain was found in a study of T cell changes during pregnancy in multiple sclerosis. Method: immunoSEQ multiplex PCR; TCRdb's copy keeps in-frame clones and lacks some. The sample has roughly 18,000 clones; more than 75% are singletons. V lost 5 bases, J lost 4 bases, and 11 bases stayed unmatched. CDR3 length equals 16 residues. Germline V gives CDR1 SEHNR, CDR2 FQNEAQ (reference sequence). Sequenced here: CD4+ T cells from peripheral blood mononuclear cells, sampled in the first trimester of pregnancy. This receptor was obtained from a female donor in good health, enrolled as a control in a pregnancy study. V gene TRBV7-9 combines with J gene TRBJ1-1; 9 nucleotides line up with TRBD1. The CDR3 spells CASSAGQGRDSTEAFF. The CDR3 DNA sequence: TGTGCCAGCAGCGCCGGACAGGGGCGGGATAGCACTGAAGCTTTCTTT.